This record looks at one TCR beta chain sequence and its context. Its specificity is unknown. Here immunoSEQ multiplex PCR was the method, and the copy in TCRdb shows in-frame clones only, minus some. The sample lists about 130,000 clones; around nine tenths were seen once. The data were taken from a study of T cell responses to AZD1222 COVID-19 vaccine. Turning to the study itself: Some second doses came at about 4 weeks and others at about 12 weeks; these were pooled.

Study outcomes and limitations: Repertoire sampling occurred only after the peak T cell response.

The clonotype was recovered from an adult in good health. The sample here was peripheral blood, taken on day 0 of AZD1222 vaccination.

CDR3 sequence: CASSIRIQATSEKLFF. The CDR3 bases are TGTGCCAGTAGTATACGGATACAGGCGACGAGTGAAAAACTGTTTTTT. The chain uses TRBV19 and TRBJ1-4; D might be TRBD1 (5 bases). The CDR3 loop spans 16 amino acids. Trimming left V 2 bases short and J 7 bases short, with 17 bases between. Germline CDR1 is LNHDA and CDR2 is SQIVND (reference sequence). Together with reference TRBV19 and TRBJ1-4, the CDR3 gives the full variable domain: DGGITQSPKYLFRKEGQNVTLSCEQNLNHDAMYWYRQDPGQGLRLIYYSQIVNDFQKGDIAEGYSVSREKKESFPLTVTSAQKNPTAFYLCASSIRIQATSEKLFFGSGTQLSVL.